The clone carrying this TCR beta chain was seen at least ten times. The sample contains more than one DNA sequence encoding this CDR3. These data belong to a study of blood T cell repertoires in COVID-19. Profiling relied on immunoSEQ multiplex PCR, and the TCRdb table lists in-frame clones only, not all of them. Of 200,000 to 250,000 clones listed, roughly 87% are singletons. Recruits, aged about 18 to 90 years, lived in about two dozen US areas. Resolution of symptoms, clearance, or two negative PCRs was present in recovered Cohort 3 donors. The sample consisted of PBMCs or T cells enriched from blood (not recorded which). The sequence was collected from a man aged 25 to 45 who had recovered from COVID-19.

CDR3 sequence (DNA): TGTGCCAGCAGCTTGGCAGGGGATAGCAATCAGCCCCAGCATTTT. Its protein is CASSLAGDSNQPQHF. This chain connects TRBV5-6 to TRBJ1-5; D perhaps matches TRBD1 (6 bases). The CDR3 is 15 residues long. Looked up from germline, CDR1 is SGHDT and CDR2 is YYEEEE. V gave up 0 bases and J gave up 0 bases, with 7 bases separating them.